This T cell receptor beta chain emerged from a study of T-cell memory formation after mild COVID-19. General study points: CD8+ contracting clones occupied EMRA, while CD4+ ones occupied mainly CM and EM. Cross-reactive memory apparently joined, as some responding clones appeared in pre-infection memory.

The CDR3 totals 16 residues. Via MiXCR, TCRdb re-called the 5' RACE reads, giving one row per CDR3 protein. The sample consists of 340,000 or so distinct CDR3 sequences, approximately 12% of them appearing once. The table lists this clonotype with a few counts. Antigen specificity is unknown. What was sequenced was PBMCs or a T cell subset sorted from them (not recorded which). The gene calls are TRBV21-1 and TRBJ1-1; TRBD1 was called by the table and not checked on the DNA. TRBV21-1 is given as a pseudogene. The source is a man aged 18 to 30 who had mild COVID-19 (a few samples of this study predate the infection). Cell type and time point are not known. In nucleotides, the CDR3 is TGTGCCAGCAGCACCAACCCCGGACAGGGGAACACTGAAGCTTTCTTT. It translates to CASSTNPGQGNTEAFF.